This T cell receptor beta chain was identified during a study of shared clonotypes between healthy human individuals. In the study overall: Three CD4 naive, three CD4 memory, two CD8 naive and one CD8 memory plate were used per donor. Study-wide results and limits: At large depth, rarefaction still showed sorted-subset sequencing to be incomplete. Several donors had around 5.2% of their naive CD4 clonotypes in common.

Of note for this clone: Its antigen is undetermined.

This CDR3 has 17 amino acids. Deletions cut 5 bases from V and 1 base from J, with 18 bases between. Germline lookup yields CDR1 SGHAT and CDR2 FQNNGV. Researchers ran the assay at a deep level. Measured with immunoSEQ multiplex PCR; TCRdb has only the in-frame clones, and not every one. The sample has over a million clones, roughly 96% seen once; the top ten hold approximately 1.1%. The J gene is TRBJ2-1, the V gene TRBV11-2, with D unresolved. Specimen: naive CD4+ T cells sorted from blood. The sample's subset: CD45RA+ positively selected. This TCR was recovered from a young man in good health. The CDR3 DNA is TGTGCCAGCAGCCAAGGTGTGGGTGGCGGTTCCTACAATGAGCAGTTCTTC. Protein product: CASSQGVGGGSYNEQFF.